Detailed here is one T cell receptor (beta chain). What it binds is not known. Vbeta (60) and Jbeta (13) primers were used in the PCR. Profiled with immunoSEQ multiplex PCR; TCRdb holds only in-frame clones, not every one. The table has 90,000 to 120,000 clones, around three quarters seen once. The entry originates in a study of cytomegalovirus exposure and HLA in healthy donors. The CDR3 has 14 amino acids. V shed 6 bases, J shed 2 bases, and the junction held 6 bases outside the gene matches. The germline gives CDR1 SQVTM, CDR2 ANQGSEA. General observations from the study: In a later analysis, at a false discovery rate of 0.05, under 20,000 TCR beta sequences were associated with HLA alleles. High sensitivity and specificity were reportedly achieved when the classifier diagnosed cytomegalovirus status.

The receptor was isolated from a woman between 35 and 50 years old in good health and CMV-seronegative. The specimen was PBMCs. V gene TRBV29-1 combines with J gene TRBJ2-1; 8 bases are a match to TRBD2. CDR3 protein: CSVAREEAYNEQFF. In DNA form, the CDR3 reads TGCAGCGTCGCGCGGGAGGAAGCCTACAATGAGCAGTTCTTC.